The 15 T cell receptor beta chains in this list originate from one sample, sequenced in a study of beta chain features in type 1 diabetes (dated by TCRdb to 2016 to 2018). Summary of the overall study and its limitations: In all four CD4+ subsets, TCRB CDR3 length was moderately but significantly shorter in type 1 diabetes patients.

Library creation used the immunoSEQ multiplex PCR assay. All of the isolated RNA was reverse transcribed with the High Capacity cDNA Reverse Transcription Kit, so expressed TCRB transcripts were sequenced. The table comes from immuneACCESS by way of TCRdb, which keeps in-frame sequences with V and J called. Part of the clones is missing from these tables; in studies checked, under half for an unresolved V gene and the rest for unknown reasons. The sample table contains over 650,000 clones; only one count was recorded for more than 13% of them. The top ten clonotypes cover approximately 0.039% of the sample. These TCRs are of unknown antigen specificity. The sample consisted of naive CD4+ T cells from blood. The sample's cell subset or site label, in plain terms: true naive CD4+ T cells. Receptors originate from a man younger than 35 with type 1 diabetes.

The chain couples TRBV7-9 to TRBJ2-1; D not certain. CDR1 SEHNR and CDR2 FQNEAQ come from the germline V gene (reference sequence). Trimming stripped 6 bases from V and 7 bases from J, with 10 bases between. This CDR3 has 12 residues. CDR3 amino acids: CASRRLGNEQFF. CDR3 nucleotide sequence: TGTGCCAGCAGACGTCTGGGAAATGAGCAGTTCTTC.

The chain carries TRBV29-1 and TRBJ1-1, with a possible D match to TRBD1 (5 bases). CDR1 SQVTM and CDR2 ANQGSEA come from the germline V gene. Trimming took off 5 bases at V and 1 base at J, with 14 bases between the two ends. The CDR3 is made up of 14 amino acids. The CDR3 bases are TGCAGCGTTTCGCGGGGGACGACGAACACTGAAGCTTTCTTT. Amino acids: CSVSRGTTNTEAFF.

This clone has more than one count but fewer than ten. The rearrangement links TRBV4-3 to TRBJ1-6, with D possibly matching TRBD1 (5 bases). V lost 3 bases to trimming and J lost 8 bases, with 14 bases between them. This CDR3 comprises 15 residues. Germline-derived CDR1 and CDR2 are LGHNA and YSLEER. The CDR3 DNA sequence: TGCGCCAGCAGCCAGGCCGGGACCAGGGATTCACCCCTCCACTTT. Its translation is CASSQAGTRDSPLHF.

Only a few counts were recorded for this clone. The chain uses TRBV5-6 and TRBJ2-7; TRBD1 matches at 9 bases. The length of the CDR3 is 14 residues. Per germline, CDR1 SGHDT and CDR2 YYEEEE. V was clipped by 1 base and J by 4 bases; unmatched bases: 3. The CDR3 bases are TGTGCCAGCAGCTTGCTTGGACAGGGGTACGAGCAGTACTTC. It translates to CASSLLGQGYEQYF.

This chain connects TRBV2 to TRBJ1-5, with TRBD1 identical over 8 bases. The V gene end was trimmed by 7 bases and the J gene end by 6 bases; junction bases not matched to a gene: 11. Germline values: CDR1 SNHLY, CDR2 FYNNEI. The CDR3 loop spans 15 amino acids. The CDR3 DNA reads TGTGCCAGCACCGGAACAGGGGGAAAGGGTCAGCCCCAGCATTTT. Its translation: CASTGTGGKGQPQHF.

The chain carries TRBV5-4 and TRBJ1-2; 7 nucleotides agree with TRBD1. The CDR3 has 16 residues. Trimming at V came to 0 bases and at J to 4 bases, leaving 9 bases not matched to a gene. Germline CDR1 and CDR2: SGHNT and YYREEE (reference sequence). The CDR3 protein is CASSLAGTGVIYGYTF. CDR3 in DNA: TGTGCCAGCAGCTTGGCAGGAACAGGGGTAATCTATGGCTACACCTTC. The full variable domain, completed using reference TRBV5-4 and TRBJ1-2, is ETGVTQSPTHLIKTRGQQVTLRCSSQSGHNTVSWYQQALGQGPQFIFQYYREEENGRGNFPPRFSGLQFPNYSSELNVNALELDDSALYLCASSLAGTGVIYGYTFGSGTRLTVV.

A few counts support this clone. V gene TRBV5-1 combines with J gene TRBJ2-3, with TRBD2 matching over 10 bases. This CDR3 comprises 15 residues. The germline V gene has CDR1 SGHRS and CDR2 YFSETQ. With V trimmed by 0 bases and J by 5 bases, 3 bases remained unmatched. CDR3 DNA: TGCGCCAGCAGCTTGGCTAGCGGGAGAGAAGATACGCAGTATTTT. Protein sequence: CASSLASGREDTQYF.

This chain uses TRBV25-1 with TRBJ2-2, with D possibly matching TRBD2 (6 bases). Trimming left V 8 bases short and J 5 bases short, with 15 bases between. The germline CDR1 and CDR2 sequences are MGHDK and SYGVNS. CDR3 length: 14 residues. The CDR3 sequence: CASEDYLTTGELFF. In DNA form, the CDR3 reads TGTGCCAGCGAGGACTATCTGACGACCGGGGAGCTGTTTTTT.

There are a few counts of this clone. The chain carries TRBV10-3 and TRBJ1-6; D not certain. Germline CDR1 ENHRY, CDR2 SYGVKD. The ends were cut back, 6 bases at V and 6 bases at J, with 15 bases in the middle. The CDR3 loop spans 15 amino acids. CDR3 sequence (DNA): TGTGCCATCAGCGAGCATGATAATCTTAATTCACCCCTCCACTTT. Translated: CAISEHDNLNSPLHF.

V usage is TRBV15 and J usage is TRBJ2-7; D could derive from TRBD1 or TRBD2 (5 bases each). The CDR3 consists of 15 residues. V was shortened by 0 bases and J by 5 bases, with 14 bases between the two germline ends. In germline, CDR1 is LNHNV, CDR2 YYDKDF (reference sequence). CDR3 in amino acids: CATSRDRPGPDEQYF. The CDR3 coding sequence is TGTGCCACCAGCAGAGACCGACCGGGACCTGACGAGCAGTACTTC.

This clone was counted a few times. J is TRBJ2-3 and V is TRBV30, with unresolved D. The germline gives CDR1 GTSNPN, CDR2 SVGIG (reference sequence). V lost 3 bases to trimming and J lost 5 bases, with 9 bases between them. CDR3 length: 12 residues. The CDR3: CAWSFLEDTQYF. For the CDR3, the DNA is TGTGCCTGGAGCTTTCTGGAAGATACGCAGTATTTT.

The chain combines TRBV5-1 with TRBJ1-4; D not resolved. CDR3 size: 14 residues. CDR1 and CDR2 from the germline V gene are SGHRS and YFSETQ. Trimming took off 4 bases at V and 0 bases at J, with 7 bases between the two ends. CDR3 sequence reads: CASSEDATNEKLFF. CDR3 DNA sequence: TGCGCCAGCAGCGAGGACGCAACTAATGAAAAACTGTTTTTT.

V and J are TRBV7-9 and TRBJ2-1; 8 nucleotides agree with TRBD2. CDR1 SEHNR and CDR2 FQNEAQ come from the germline V gene (reference sequence). The CDR3 contains 16 residues. The V and J ends lost 10 bases and 6 bases, in that order; junction bases with no gene match: 17. CDR3 nucleotide sequence: TGTGCCATCCCCCGAGATGTAGCGGGAATTCTCAATGAGCAGTTCTTC. Translating gives CAIPRDVAGILNEQFF.

The chain recombines TRBV4-1 with TRBJ2-1; the D gene is possibly TRBD2 (6 bases). Trimming pared 2 bases from V and 5 bases from J, leaving 16 bases between. This CDR3 comprises 16 residues. Germline V gene data show CDR1 as MGHRA and CDR2 as YSYEKL. CDR3 in DNA: TGCGCCAGCAGCCAAATCCCGGGAGTCCCAAACAATGAGCAGTTCTTC. This translates into CASSQIPGVPNNEQFF.

The V and J genes are TRBV7-2 and TRBJ2-3, with TRBD2 identical over 10 bases. The CDR3 extends over 16 amino acids. V dropped 4 bases and J dropped 4; count of bases not matched to a gene: 8. Looked up from germline, CDR1 is SGHTA and CDR2 is FQGNSA. The CDR3 coding sequence is TGTGCCAGCAGCTCCGGGCTAGCGGGGGAGGCAGATACGCAGTATTTT. This gives the protein CASSSGLAGEADTQYF. The variable domain in full, completed from reference TRBV7-2 and TRBJ2-3, reads GAGVSQSPSNKVTEKGKDVELRCDPISGHTALYWYRQSLGQGLEFLIYFQGNSAPDKSGLPSDRFSAERTGGSVSTLTIQRTQQEDSAVYLCASSSGLAGEADTQYFGPGTRLTVL.